These T cell receptor beta chains were read from a single sample in a study of blood T cell repertoires in COVID-19. Data came from immunoSEQ multiplex PCR; TCRdb stores just in-frame clones and leaves some out. The sample comprises 200,000 to 250,000 clones, roughly 89% of which are singletons, and 2.6% rests with the top ten. Specimen: PBMCs or T cells enriched from blood (not recorded which). The source of these receptors is a woman aged 25-40 years with acute COVID-19. CDR3s include the opening cysteine and the closing phenylalanine or tryptophan. Each record gives: J gene, V gene, D gene, CDR3 protein. D genes are given only for firm matches.

J gene: TRBJ2-5; V gene: TRBV5-4; D gene: -; CDR3 protein: CASSLDGEETQYF
J gene: TRBJ1-1; V gene: TRBV18; D gene: -; CDR3 protein: CASSPPPQTRRRTFF
J gene: TRBJ2-3; V gene: TRBV30; D gene: TRBD2; CDR3 protein: CAWSVLAGGDDTQYF
J gene: TRBJ1-1; V gene: TRBV4-1; D gene: -; CDR3 protein: CASSQDKSSLWEAFF
J gene: TRBJ2-3; V gene: TRBV15; D gene: TRBD2; CDR3 protein: CATSSTGTSTDTQYF
J gene: TRBJ2-1; V gene: TRBV5-1; D gene: TRBD2; CDR3 protein: CASSPTGSGEPYNEQFF
J gene: TRBJ1-2; V gene: TRBV7-6; D gene: -; CDR3 protein: CASSSTGRNGYTF
J gene: TRBJ2-2; V gene: TRBV4-1; D gene: -; CDR3 protein: CASSHPRLDTGELFF
J gene: TRBJ2-7; V gene: TRBV5-1; D gene: -; CDR3 protein: CASSLVPGEGGQSYEQYF
J gene: TRBJ1-2; V gene: TRBV25-1; D gene: -; CDR3 protein: CASSEWRRGGYTF
J gene: TRBJ2-3; V gene: TRBV30; D gene: TRBD1; CDR3 protein: CAWYTGTGGGTQYF
J gene: TRBJ1-2; V gene: TRBV6-4; D gene: -; CDR3 protein: CASSDSAGYGYTF
J gene: TRBJ1-1; V gene: TRBV7-8; D gene: TRBD1; CDR3 protein: CASSLDRGPAFF
J gene: TRBJ1-5; V gene: TRBV29-1; D gene: -; CDR3 protein: CSVEGTGGQPQHF
J gene: TRBJ2-5; V gene: TRBV4-1; D gene: TRBD2; CDR3 protein: CASSQDFSSGGGETQYF
J gene: TRBJ1-3; V gene: TRBV11-2; D gene: -; CDR3 protein: CASSLDGGSDSLAGNTIYF
J gene: TRBJ2-3; V gene: TRBV4-2; D gene: TRBD2; CDR3 protein: CASSQDVGRGGHDTQYF
J gene: TRBJ2-3; V gene: TRBV7-8; D gene: TRBD1; CDR3 protein: CASSATGGRTDTQYF
J gene: TRBJ1-2; V gene: TRBV5-6; D gene: TRBD1; CDR3 protein: CASSLAGTANYGYTF
J gene: TRBJ1-1; V gene: TRBV6-5; D gene: -; CDR3 protein: CASTYNHLDTEAFF
J gene: TRBJ2-1; V gene: TRBV7-9; D gene: TRBD1; CDR3 protein: CASSITGGVYNEQFF
J gene: TRBJ2-2; V gene: TRBV7-2; D gene: TRBD1; CDR3 protein: CASSSQGVGELFF
J gene: TRBJ1-5; V gene: TRBV18; D gene: -; CDR3 protein: CASSPGRGNQPQHF
J gene: TRBJ2-5; V gene: TRBV2; D gene: -; CDR3 protein: CASRGGRETQYF